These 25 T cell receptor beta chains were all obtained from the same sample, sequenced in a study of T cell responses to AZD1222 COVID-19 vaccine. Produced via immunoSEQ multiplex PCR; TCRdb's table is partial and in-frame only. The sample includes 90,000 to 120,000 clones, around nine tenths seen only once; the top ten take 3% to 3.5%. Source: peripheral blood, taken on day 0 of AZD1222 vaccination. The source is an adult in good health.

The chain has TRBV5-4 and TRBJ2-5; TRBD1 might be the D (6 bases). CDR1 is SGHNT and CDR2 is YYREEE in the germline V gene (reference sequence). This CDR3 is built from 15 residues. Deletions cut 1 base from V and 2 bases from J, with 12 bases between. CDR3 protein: CASSLTDRPQETQYF. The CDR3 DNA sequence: TGTGCCAGCAGCTTGACCGACAGGCCTCAAGAGACCCAGTACTTC.

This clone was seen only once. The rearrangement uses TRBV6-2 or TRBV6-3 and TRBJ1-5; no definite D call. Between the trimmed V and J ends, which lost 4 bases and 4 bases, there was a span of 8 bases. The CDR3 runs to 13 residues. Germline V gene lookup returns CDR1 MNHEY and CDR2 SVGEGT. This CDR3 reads CASSWGFNQPQHF. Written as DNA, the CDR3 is TGTGCCAGCAGTTGGGGATTTAATCAGCCCCAGCATTTT.

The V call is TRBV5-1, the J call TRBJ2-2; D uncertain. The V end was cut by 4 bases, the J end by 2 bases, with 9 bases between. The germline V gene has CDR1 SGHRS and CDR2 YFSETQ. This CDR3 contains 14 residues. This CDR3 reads CASSPNTNTGELFF. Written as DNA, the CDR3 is TGCGCCAGCAGCCCAAACACCAACACCGGGGAGCTGTTTTTT.

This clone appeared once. CDR3 sequence (DNA): TGCGCCAGCAGCCAAGTCACAACCAGATGGGACACTGAAGCTTTCTTT. Its protein is CASSQVTTRWDTEAFF. This chain joins TRBV4-1 and TRBJ1-1; the D is unclear. The germline V and J ends were trimmed by 1 base and 3 bases, with 15 bases remaining between them. This CDR3 is 16 amino acids long. CDR1 is MGHRA, CDR2 YSYEKL, per germline.

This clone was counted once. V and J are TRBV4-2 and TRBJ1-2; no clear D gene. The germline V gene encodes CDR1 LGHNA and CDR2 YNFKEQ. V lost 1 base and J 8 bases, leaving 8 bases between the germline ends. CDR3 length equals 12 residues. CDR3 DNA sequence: TGTGCCAGCAGCCAAGCCAGGAAAGGCTACACCTTC. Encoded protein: CASSQARKGYTF.

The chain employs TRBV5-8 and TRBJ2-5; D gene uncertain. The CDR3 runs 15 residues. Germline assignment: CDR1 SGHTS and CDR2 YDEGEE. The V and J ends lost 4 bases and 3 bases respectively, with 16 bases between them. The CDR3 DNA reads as TGTGCCAGCAGCCCGGGTCCAGCTTTGAAAGAGACCCAGTACTTC. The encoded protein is CASSPGPALKETQYF.

CDR3 region: CASSFGAGPVNQPQHF. Written as DNA, the CDR3 is TGTGCCAGCAGCTTCGGGGCAGGCCCGGTCAATCAGCCCCAGCATTTT. The J gene is TRBJ1-5, the V gene TRBV7-9; TRBD1 might be the D (5 bases). V was pared by 3 bases and J by 3 bases, with 15 bases between. The CDR3 runs 16 residues. Germline V gene sequence: CDR1 SEHNR, CDR2 FQNEAQ (reference sequence).

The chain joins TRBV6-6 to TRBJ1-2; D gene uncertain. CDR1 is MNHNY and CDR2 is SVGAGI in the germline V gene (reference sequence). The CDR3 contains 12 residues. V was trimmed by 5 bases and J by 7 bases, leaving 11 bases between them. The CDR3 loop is CASSPLISGYTF. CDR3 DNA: TGTGCCAGCAGTCCCCTTATATCTGGCTACACCTTC.

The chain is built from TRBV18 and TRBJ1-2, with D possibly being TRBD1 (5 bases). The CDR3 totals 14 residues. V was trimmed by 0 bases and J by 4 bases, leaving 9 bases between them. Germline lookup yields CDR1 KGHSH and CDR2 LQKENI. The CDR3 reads CASSPPTELYGYTF. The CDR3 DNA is TGTGCCAGCTCACCACCGACAGAGCTCTATGGCTACACCTTC.

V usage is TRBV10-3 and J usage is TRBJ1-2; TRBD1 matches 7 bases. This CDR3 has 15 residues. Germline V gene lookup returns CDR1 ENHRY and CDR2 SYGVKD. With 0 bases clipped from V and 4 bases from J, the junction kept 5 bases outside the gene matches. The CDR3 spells CAISESGGQIYGYTF. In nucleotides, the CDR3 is TGTGCCATCAGTGAGTCGGGGGGACAGATCTATGGCTACACCTTC.

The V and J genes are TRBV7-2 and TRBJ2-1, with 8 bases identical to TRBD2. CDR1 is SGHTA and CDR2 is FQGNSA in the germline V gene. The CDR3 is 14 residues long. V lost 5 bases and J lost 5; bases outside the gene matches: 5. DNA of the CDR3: TGTGCCAGCAGCAGGCCGGGGGGGAACAATGAGCAGTTCTTC. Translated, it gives CASSRPGGNNEQFF.

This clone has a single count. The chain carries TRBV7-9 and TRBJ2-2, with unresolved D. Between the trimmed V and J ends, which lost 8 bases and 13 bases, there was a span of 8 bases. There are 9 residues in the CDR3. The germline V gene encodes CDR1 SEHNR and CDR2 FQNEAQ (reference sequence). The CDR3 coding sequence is TGTGCCAGCGGGCCGCCGCTGTTTTTT. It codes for CASGPPLFF.

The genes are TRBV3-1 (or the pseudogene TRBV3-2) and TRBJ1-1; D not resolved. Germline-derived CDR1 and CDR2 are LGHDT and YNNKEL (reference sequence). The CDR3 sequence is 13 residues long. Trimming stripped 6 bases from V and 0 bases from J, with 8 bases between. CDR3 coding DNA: TGTGCCAGCAGTCTTGGAGTGAACACTGAAGCTTTCTTT. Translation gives CASSLGVNTEAFF.

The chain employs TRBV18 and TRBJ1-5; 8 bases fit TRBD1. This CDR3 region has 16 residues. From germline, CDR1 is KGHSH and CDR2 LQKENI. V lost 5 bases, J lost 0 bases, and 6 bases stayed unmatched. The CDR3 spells CASSGQGFSSNQPQHF. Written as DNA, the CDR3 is TGTGCCAGCTCAGGACAGGGATTTTCTAGCAATCAGCCCCAGCATTTT. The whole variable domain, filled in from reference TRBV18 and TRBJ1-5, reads NAGVMQNPRHLVRRRGQEARLRCSPMKGHSHVYWYRQLPEEGLKFMVYLQKENIIDESGMPKERFSAEFPKEGPSILRIQQVVRGDSAAYFCASSGQGFSSNQPQHFGDGTRLSIL.

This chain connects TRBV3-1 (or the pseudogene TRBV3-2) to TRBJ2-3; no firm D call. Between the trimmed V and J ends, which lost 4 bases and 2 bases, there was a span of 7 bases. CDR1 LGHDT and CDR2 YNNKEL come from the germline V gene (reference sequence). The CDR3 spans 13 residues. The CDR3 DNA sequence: TGTGCCAGCAGCCCCGGCCCCACAGATACGCAGTATTTT. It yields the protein CASSPGPTDTQYF.

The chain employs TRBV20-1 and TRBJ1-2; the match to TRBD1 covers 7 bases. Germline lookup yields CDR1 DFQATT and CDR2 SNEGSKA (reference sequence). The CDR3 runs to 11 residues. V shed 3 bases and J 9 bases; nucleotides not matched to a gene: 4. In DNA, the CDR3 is TGCAGTGCTAGGTGGGGACAGAGCTACACCTTC. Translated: CSARWGQSYTF.

Written as DNA, the CDR3 is TGCGCCAGCAGATTCCAGGGGTTTTTAGATACGCAGTATTTT. Translation gives CASRFQGFLDTQYF. V gene TRBV10-1 combines with J gene TRBJ2-3; tentative D call: TRBD1 (6 bases). V gave up 6 bases and J gave up 5 bases, with 15 bases separating them. The length of the CDR3 is 14 residues. Germline values: CDR1 WNHNN, CDR2 SYGVQD (reference sequence).

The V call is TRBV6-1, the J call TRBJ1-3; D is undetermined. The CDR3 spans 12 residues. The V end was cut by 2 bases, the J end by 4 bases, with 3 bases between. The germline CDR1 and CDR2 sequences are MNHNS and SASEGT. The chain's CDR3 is CASSEMGNTIYF. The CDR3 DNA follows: TGTGCCAGCAGTGAAATGGGAAACACCATATATTTT.

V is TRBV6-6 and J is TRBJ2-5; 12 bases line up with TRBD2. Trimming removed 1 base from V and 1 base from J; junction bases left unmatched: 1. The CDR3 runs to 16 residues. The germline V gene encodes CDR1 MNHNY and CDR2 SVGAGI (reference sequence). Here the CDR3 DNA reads TGTGCCAGCAGTTACTGGGGACTAGCGGGCCAAGAGACCCAGTACTTC. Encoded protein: CASSYWGLAGQETQYF.

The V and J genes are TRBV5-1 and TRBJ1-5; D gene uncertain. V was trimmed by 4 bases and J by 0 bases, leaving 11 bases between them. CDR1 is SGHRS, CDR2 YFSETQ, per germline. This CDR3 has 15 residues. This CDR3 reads CASSPRGDSNQPQHF. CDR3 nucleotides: TGCGCCAGCAGCCCACGCGGAGATAGCAATCAGCCCCAGCATTTT.

The CDR3 sequence is CASSLAGGTDTQYF. CDR3 nucleotide sequence: TGTGCCAGCAGCTTAGCGGGGGGCACAGATACGCAGTATTTT. The chain uses TRBV7-9 and TRBJ2-3; tentatively, D is TRBD1 or TRBD2 (5 bases each). CDR1 SEHNR and CDR2 FQNEAQ come from the germline V gene (reference sequence). The CDR3 totals 14 residues. V lost 0 bases, J lost 1 base, and 5 bases lay in between.

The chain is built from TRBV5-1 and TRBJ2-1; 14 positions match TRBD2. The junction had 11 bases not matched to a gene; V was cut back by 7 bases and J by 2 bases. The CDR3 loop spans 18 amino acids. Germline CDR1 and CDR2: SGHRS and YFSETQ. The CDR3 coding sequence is TGCGCCAGCGGCCGACTAGCGGGGGGGCGGTTCGCCTACAATGAGCAGTTCTTC. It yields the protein CASGRLAGGRFAYNEQFF.

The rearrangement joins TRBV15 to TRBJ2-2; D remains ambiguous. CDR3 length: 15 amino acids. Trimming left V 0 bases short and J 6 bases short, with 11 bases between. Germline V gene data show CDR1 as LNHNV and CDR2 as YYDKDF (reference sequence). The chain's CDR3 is CATSRDLGKAGELFF. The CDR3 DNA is TGTGCCACCAGCAGAGACTTGGGAAAGGCCGGGGAGCTGTTTTTT. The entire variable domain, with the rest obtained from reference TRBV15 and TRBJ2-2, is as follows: DAMVIQNPRYQVTQFGKPVTLSCSQTLNHNVMYWYQQKSSQAPKLLFHYYDKDFNNEADTPDNFQSRRPNTSFCFLDIRSPGLGDTAMYLCATSRDLGKAGELFFGEGSRLTVL.

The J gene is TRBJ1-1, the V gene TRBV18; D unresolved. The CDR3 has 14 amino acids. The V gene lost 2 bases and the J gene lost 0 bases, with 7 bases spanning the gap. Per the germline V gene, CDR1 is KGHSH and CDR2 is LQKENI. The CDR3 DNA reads TGTGCCAGCTCACCAGATCAGGTGAACACTGAAGCTTTCTTT. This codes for CASSPDQVNTEAFF.

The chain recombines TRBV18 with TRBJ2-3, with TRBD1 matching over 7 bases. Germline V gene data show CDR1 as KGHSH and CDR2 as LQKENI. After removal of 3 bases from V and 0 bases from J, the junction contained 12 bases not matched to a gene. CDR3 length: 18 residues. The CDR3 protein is CASSPSRTGTTSTDTQYF. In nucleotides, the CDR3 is TGTGCCAGCTCACCGAGCAGGACAGGCACCACGAGCACAGATACGCAGTATTTT.